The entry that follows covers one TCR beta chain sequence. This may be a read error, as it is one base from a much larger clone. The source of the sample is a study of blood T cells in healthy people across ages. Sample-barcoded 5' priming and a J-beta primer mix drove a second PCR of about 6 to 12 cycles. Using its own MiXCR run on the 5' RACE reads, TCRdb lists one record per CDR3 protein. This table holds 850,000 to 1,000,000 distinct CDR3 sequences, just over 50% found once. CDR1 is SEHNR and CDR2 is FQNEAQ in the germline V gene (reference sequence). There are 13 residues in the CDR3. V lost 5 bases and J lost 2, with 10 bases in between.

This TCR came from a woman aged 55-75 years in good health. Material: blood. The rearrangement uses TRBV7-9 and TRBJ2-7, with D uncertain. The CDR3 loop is CASSVLGTYEQYF. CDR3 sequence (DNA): TGTGCCAGCAGCGTCCTCGGAACCTACGAGCAGTACTTC.